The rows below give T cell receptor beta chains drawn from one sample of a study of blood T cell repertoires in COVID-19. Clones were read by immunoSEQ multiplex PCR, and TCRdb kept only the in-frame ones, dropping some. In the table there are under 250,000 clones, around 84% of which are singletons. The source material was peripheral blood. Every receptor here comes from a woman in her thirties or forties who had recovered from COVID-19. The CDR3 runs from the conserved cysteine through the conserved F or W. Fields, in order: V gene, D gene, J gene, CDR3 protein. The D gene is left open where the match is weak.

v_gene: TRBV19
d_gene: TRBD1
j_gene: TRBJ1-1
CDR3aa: CASSIGGGGPLNTEAFF

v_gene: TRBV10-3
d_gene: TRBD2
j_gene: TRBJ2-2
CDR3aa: CAIRGGTSGANTGELFF

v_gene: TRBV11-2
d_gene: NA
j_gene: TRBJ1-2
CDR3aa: CASSSGSPYGYTF

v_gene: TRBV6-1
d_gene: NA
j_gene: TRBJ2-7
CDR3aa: CASSERHLWVIYEQYF

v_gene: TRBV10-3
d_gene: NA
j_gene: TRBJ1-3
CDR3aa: CAISGTGGNTIYF

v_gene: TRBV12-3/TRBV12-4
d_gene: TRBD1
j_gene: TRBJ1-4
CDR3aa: CASNRGSGEKLFF

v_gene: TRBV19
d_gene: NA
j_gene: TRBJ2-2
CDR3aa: CASSTWTSTGELFF

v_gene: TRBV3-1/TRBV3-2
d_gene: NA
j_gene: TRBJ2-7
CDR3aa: CASSQDNLATSYEQYF

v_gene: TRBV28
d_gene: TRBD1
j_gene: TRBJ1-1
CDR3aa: CASRVTGAEAFF

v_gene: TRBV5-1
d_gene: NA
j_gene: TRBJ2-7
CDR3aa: CASSLSGKQYF

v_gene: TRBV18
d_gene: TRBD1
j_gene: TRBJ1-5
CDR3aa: CASSRTGSNQPQHF

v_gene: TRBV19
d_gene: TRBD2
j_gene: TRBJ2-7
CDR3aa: CASSIARGAYEQYF

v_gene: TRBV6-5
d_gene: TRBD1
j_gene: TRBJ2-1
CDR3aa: CASRTGTHNEQFF

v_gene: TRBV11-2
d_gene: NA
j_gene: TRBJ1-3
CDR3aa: CASSSAASGGNTIYF

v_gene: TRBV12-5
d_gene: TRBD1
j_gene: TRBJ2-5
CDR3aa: CASGLGTGGETQYF

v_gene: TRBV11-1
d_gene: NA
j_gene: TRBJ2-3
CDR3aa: CASSAAVSTDTQYF

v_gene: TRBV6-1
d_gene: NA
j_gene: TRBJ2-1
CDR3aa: CASSELGGSYNEQFF

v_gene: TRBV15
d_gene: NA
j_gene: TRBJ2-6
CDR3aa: CATSRAISAGGAGANVLTF

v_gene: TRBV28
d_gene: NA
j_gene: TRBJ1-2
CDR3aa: CASSLSGGPSYGYTF

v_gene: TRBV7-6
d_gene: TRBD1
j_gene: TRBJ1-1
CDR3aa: CASSSRQGAITEAFF

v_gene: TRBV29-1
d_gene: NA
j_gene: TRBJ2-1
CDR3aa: CSVESGADEQFF

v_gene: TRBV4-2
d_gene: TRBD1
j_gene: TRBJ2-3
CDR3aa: CASSQDPGQGANTQYF

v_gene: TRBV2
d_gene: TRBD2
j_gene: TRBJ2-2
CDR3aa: CASSERLLAGGNTGELFF

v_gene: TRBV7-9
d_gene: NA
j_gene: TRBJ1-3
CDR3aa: CASSPDSAGNTIYF

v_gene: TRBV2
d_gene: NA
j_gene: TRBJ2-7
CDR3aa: CASSGTVLSYEQYF

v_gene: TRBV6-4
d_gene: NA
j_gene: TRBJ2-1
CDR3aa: CASSEETGLSYNEQFF

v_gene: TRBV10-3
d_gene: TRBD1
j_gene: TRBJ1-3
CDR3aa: CAISSSLRRGHGNTIYF

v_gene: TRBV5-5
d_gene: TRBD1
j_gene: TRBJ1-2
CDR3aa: CASSLEQGNYGYTF

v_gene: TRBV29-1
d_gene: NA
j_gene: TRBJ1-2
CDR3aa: CSVEEGGDGYTF

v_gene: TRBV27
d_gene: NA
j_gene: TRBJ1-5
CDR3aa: CASRNRAQGDQPQHF

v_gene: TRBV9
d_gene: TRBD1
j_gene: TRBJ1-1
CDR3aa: CASSKGAGGNTEAFF

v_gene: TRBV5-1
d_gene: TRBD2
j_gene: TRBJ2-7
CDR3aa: CASSFGTSNYEQYF

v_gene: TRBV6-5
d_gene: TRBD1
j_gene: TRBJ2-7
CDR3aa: CASSRTGIHEQYF

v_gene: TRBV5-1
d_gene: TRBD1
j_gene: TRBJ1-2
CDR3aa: CASSWTGTDDGYTF

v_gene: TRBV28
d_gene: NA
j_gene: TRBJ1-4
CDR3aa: CASSPGGKNEKLFF

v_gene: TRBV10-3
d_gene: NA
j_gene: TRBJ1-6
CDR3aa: CAISDRAAGNSPLHF

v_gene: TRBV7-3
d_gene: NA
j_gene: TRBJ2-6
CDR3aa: CASSPSSGANVLTF

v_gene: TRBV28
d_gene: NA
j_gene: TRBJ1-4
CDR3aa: CATKGGINEKLFF

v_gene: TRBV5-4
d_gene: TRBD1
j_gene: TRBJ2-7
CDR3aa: CASSRPTGTGIDEQYF

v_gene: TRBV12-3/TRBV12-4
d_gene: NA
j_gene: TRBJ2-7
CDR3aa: CASSFVTGEQYF

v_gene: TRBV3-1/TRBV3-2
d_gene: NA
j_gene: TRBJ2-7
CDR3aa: CASSQGRFNYEQYF

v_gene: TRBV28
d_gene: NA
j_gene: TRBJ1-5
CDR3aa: CASRLPRLSNQPQHF

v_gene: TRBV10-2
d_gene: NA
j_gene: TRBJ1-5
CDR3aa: CASGSLQGTNQPQHF

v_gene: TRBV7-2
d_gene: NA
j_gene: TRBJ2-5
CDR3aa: CASSLSTAEETQYF

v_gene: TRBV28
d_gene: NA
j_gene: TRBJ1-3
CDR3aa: CASSPQFPSGNTIYF

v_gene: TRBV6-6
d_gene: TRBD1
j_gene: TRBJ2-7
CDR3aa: CASSTIQGQAVYEQYF

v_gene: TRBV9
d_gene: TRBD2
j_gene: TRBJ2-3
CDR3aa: CASSARAGASTDTQYF

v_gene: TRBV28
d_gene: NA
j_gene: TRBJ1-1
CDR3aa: CASSKGGANTEAFF